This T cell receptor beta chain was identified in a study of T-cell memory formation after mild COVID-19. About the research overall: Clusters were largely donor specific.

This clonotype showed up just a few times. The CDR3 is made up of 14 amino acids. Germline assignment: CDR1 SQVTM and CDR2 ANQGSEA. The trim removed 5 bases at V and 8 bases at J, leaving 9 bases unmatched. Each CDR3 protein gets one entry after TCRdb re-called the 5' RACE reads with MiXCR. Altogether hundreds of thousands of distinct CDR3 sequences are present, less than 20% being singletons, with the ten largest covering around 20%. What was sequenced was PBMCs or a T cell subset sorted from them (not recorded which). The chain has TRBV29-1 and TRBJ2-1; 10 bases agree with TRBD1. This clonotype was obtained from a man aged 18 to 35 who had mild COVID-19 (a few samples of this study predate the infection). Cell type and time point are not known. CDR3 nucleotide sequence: TGCAGCGTTACCCGCGTAGGACAGGGGGATGAGCAGTTCTTC. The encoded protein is CSVTRVGQGDEQFF.